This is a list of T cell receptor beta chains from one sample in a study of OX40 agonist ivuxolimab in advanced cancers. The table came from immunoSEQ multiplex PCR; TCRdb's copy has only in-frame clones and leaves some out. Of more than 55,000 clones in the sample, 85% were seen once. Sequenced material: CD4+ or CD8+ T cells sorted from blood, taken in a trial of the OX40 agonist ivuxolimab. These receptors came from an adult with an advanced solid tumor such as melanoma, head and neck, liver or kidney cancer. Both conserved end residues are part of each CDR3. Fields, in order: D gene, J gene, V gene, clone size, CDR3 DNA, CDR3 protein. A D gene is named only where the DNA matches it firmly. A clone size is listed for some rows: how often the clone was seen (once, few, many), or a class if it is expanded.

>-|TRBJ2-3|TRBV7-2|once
TGTGCCAGCAGCTTTCTTTCGGTCACAGATACGCAGTATTTT
CASSFLSVTDTQYF
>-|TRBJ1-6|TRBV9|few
TGTGCCAGCAGCGTAGTTGAAGGGGTCGGGTCACCCCTCCACTTT
CASSVVEGVGSPLHF
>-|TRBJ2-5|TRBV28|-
TGTGCCAGCATCGGTCCCCACCCTCAAGAGACCCAGTACTTC
CASIGPHPQETQYF
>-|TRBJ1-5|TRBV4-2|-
TGTGCCAGCAGCCCCACCGGGATGAATAGCAATCAGCCCCAGCATTTT
CASSPTGMNSNQPQHF
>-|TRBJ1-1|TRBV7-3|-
TGTGCCAGCAGTCGCAGCTCGATGGGCACTGAAGCTTTCTTT
CASSRSSMGTEAFF
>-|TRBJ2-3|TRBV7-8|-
TGTGCCAGCAGCTCAAGGGCGTATACGCAGTATTTT
CASSSRAYTQYF
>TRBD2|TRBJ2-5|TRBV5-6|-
TGTGCCAGCAGCGGGACCCGGACTAGCGGAAAACAAGAGACCCAGTACTTC
CASSGTRTSGKQETQYF
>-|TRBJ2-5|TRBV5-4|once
TGTGCCAGCAGCTTTAGGGGGTCAGAGACCCAGTACTTC
CASSFRGSETQYF
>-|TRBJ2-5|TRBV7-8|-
TGTGCCAGCAGCCAGAACGGGGCCGGGGAGACCCAGTACTTC
CASSQNGAGETQYF
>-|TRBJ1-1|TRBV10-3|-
TGTGCCATCAGTGAGTCGGAGGGTGGGGGCACTGAAGCTTTCTTT
CAISESEGGGTEAFF
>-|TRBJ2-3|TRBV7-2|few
TGTGCCAGCAGCTTCCGGGGCTCAGTCACAGATACGCAGTATTTT
CASSFRGSVTDTQYF
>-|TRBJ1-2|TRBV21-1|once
TGTGCCAGCGACGACAGGCCACCATACACCTTC
CASDDRPPYTF
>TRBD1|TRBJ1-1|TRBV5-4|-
TGTGCCAGCAGCTTGGGACAGGGCGTTGAAGCTTTCTTT
CASSLGQGVEAFF
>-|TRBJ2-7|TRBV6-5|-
TGTGCCAGCAGTTACCGAACAGGGGAGGACGAGCAGTACTTC
CASSYRTGEDEQYF
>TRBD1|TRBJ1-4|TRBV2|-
TGTGCCAGCAGAGGACAGGTTTCTAATGAAAAACTGTTTTTT
CASRGQVSNEKLFF
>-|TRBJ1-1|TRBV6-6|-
TGTGCCAGCAGTTACTCGGGGCGGTCGAACACTGAAGCTTTCTTT
CASSYSGRSNTEAFF
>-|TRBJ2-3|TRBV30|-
TGTGCCTGGAGTCCAGGTAGGATAGAGACAGATACGCAGTATTTT
CAWSPGRIETDTQYF
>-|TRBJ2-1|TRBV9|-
TGTGCCAGCAGCGTATTGGACCACCTCAACAATGAGCAGTTCTTC
CASSVLDHLNNEQFF
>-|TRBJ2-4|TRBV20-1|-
TGCAGTTGTTTACCCAAGAACATTCAGTACTTC
CSCLPKNIQYF
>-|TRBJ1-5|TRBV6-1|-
TGTGCCAGCAGTGCAGGGCCTACGAGGCAGCCCCAGCATTTT
CASSAGPTRQPQHF
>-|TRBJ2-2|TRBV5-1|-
TGCGCCAGCAGCCGCGAAGCGCACACCGGGGAGCTGTTTTTT
CASSREAHTGELFF
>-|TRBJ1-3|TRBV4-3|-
TGCGCCTTTGGAAACACCATATATTTT
CAFGNTIYF
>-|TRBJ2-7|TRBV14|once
TGTGCCAGCAGCCACCGGACGGTTATCTCCTACGAGCAGTACTTC
CASSHRTVISYEQYF
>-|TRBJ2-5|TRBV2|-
TGTGCCAGCAGTGAATGGGCTGAGGGGGAGACCCAGTACTTC
CASSEWAEGETQYF
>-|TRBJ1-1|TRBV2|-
TGTGCCAGCACTTTTTCGGGCAAACAAGCTTTCTTT
CASTFSGKQAFF
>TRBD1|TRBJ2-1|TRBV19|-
TGTGCCAGTAGTATAGAGCCGGGACAGGGGAGGCCCATTGGAGAGCAGTTCTTC
CASSIEPGQGRPIGEQFF
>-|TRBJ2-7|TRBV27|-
TGTGCCAGCAGTCGCCGGGGCCAGAGTTCCTACGAGCAGTACTTC
CASSRRGQSSYEQYF
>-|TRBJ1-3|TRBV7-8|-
TGTGCCAGCAGCTTTGCAAGCTCTGGAAACACCATATATTTT
CASSFASSGNTIYF
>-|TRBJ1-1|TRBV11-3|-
TGTGCCAGCAGCTTAACAGGGAGTAAGGACACTGAAGCTTTCTTT
CASSLTGSKDTEAFF